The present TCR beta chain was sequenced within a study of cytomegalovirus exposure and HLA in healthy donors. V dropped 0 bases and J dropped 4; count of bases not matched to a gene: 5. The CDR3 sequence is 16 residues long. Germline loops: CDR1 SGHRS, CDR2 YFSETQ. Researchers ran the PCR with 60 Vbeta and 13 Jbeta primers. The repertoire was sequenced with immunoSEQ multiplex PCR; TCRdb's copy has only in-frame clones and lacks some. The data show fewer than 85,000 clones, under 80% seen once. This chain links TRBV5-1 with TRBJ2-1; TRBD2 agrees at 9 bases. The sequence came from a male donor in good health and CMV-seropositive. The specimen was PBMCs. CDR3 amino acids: CASSLEGSGGYNEQFF. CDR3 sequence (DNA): TGCGCCAGCAGCTTGGAGGGTAGCGGGGGTTACAATGAGCAGTTCTTC.